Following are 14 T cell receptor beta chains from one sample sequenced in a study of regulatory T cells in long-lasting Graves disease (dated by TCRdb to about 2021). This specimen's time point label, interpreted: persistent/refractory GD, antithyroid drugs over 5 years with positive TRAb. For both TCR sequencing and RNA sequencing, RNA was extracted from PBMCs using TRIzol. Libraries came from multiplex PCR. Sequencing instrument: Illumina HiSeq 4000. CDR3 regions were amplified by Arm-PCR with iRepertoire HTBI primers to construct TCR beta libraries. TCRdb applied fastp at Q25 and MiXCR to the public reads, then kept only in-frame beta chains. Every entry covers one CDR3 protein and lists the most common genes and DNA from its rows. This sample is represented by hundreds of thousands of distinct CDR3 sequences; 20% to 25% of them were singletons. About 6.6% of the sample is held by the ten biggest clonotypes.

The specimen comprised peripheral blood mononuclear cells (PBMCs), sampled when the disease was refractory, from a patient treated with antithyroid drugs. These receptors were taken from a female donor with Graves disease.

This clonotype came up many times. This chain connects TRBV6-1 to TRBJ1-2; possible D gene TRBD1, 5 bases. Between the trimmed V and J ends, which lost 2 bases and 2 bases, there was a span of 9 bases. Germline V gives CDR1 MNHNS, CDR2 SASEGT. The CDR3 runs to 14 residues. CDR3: CASSETGQNYGYTF. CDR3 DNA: TGTGCCAGCAGTGAAACCGGACAAAACTATGGCTACACCTTC.

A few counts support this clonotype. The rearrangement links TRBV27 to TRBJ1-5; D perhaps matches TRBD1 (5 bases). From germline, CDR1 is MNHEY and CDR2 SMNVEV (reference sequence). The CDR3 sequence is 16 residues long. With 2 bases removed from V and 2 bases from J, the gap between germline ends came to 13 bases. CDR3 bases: TGTGCCAGCAGTTTAGCCGGGGGTTTTGGCAATCAGCCCCAGCATTTT. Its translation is CASSLAGGFGNQPQHF.

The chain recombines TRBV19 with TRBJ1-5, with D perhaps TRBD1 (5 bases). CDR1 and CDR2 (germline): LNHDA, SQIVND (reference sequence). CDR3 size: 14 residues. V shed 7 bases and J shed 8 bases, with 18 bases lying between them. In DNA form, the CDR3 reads TGTGCCAGTACCTCGGGACCCCAACGGGAGCCCCAGCATTTT. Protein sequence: CASTSGPQREPQHF.

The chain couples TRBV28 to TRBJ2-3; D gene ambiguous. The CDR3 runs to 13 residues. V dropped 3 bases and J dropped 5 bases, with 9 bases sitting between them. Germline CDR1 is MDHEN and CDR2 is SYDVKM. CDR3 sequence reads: CASSFLVRDTQYF. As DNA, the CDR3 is TGTGCCAGCAGTTTCCTAGTAAGAGATACGCAGTATTTT.

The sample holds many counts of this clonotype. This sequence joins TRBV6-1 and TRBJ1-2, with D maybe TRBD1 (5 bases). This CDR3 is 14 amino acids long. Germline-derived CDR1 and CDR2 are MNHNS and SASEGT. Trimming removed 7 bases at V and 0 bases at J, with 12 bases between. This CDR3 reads CASTWRTTNYGYTF. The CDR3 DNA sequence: TGTGCCAGCACTTGGCGGACAACTAACTATGGCTACACCTTC.

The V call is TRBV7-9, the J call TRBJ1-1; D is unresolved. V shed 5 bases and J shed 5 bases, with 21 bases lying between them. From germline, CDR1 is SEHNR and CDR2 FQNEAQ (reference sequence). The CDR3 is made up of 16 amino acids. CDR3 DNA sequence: TGTGCCAGCAGCACACTAGAAGATTTGGGCAAAACTGAAGCTTTCTTT. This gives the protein CASSTLEDLGKTEAFF.

CDR3 DNA sequence: TGTGCCAGCAGCTTAGGACAGGGGGCGAATAACTATGGCTACACCTTC. Its protein product is CASSLGQGANNYGYTF. This chain links TRBV7-2 with TRBJ1-2; TRBD1 agrees at 10 bases. Trimming at V came to 1 base and at J to 1 base, leaving 3 bases not matched to a gene. Germline V gives CDR1 SGHTA, CDR2 FQGNSA. The CDR3 totals 16 residues.

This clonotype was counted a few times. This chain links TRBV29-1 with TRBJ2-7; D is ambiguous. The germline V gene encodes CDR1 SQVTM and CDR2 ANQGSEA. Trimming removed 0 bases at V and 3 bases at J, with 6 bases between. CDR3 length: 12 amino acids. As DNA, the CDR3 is TGCAGCGTTGAAGAGCCTGGCTACGAGCAGTACTTC. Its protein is CSVEEPGYEQYF.

In DNA form, the CDR3 reads TGCGCCAGCAGCCAAGGCGACAGGGGAACTGAAAAACTGTTTTTT. Translation gives CASSQGDRGTEKLFF. The V gene is TRBV4-1, the J gene TRBJ1-4, with 8 nucleotides matching TRBD1. The V segment lost 1 base and the J segment 7 bases; nucleotides outside the gene matches: 5. Germline assignment: CDR1 MGHRA and CDR2 YSYEKL. This CDR3 is built from 15 residues.

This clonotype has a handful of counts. The CDR3 spells CASSQVGVGNTEAFF. CDR3 DNA sequence: TGCGCCAGCAGCCAAGTGGGGGTCGGGAACACTGAAGCTTTCTTT. V is TRBV4-1 and J is TRBJ1-1; tentative D call: TRBD1 (5 bases). The V gene lost 1 base and the J gene lost 1 base, with 10 bases spanning the gap. This CDR3 has 15 amino acids. In germline, CDR1 is MGHRA, CDR2 YSYEKL.

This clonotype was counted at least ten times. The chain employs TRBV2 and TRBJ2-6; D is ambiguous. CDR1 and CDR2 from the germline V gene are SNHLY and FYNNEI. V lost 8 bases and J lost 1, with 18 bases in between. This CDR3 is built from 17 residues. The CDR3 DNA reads TGTGCCAGCGGTTCATCAAAACAGCCTTCTGGGGCCAACGTCCTGACTTTC. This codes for CASGSSKQPSGANVLTF.

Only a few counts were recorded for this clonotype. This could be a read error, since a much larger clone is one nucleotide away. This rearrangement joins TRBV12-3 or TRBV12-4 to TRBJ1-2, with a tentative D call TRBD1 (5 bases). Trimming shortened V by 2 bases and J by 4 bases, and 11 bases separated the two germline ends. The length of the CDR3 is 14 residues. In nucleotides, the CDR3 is TGTGCCAGCAGTTTAAAACGACAGAGCTATGGCTACACCTTC. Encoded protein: CASSLKRQSYGYTF.

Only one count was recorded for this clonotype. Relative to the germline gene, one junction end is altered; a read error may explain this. The CDR3, as DNA: TGCAGTGCTAGAGATCGGCGTCAGGGTTTCCACGAGCAGTGCTTC. Translation gives CSARDRRQGFHEQCF. The chain recombines TRBV20-1 with TRBJ2-7; tentatively, D is TRBD1 (5 bases). The germline V gene encodes CDR1 DFQATT and CDR2 SNEGSKA (reference sequence). CDR3 length: 15 amino acids.

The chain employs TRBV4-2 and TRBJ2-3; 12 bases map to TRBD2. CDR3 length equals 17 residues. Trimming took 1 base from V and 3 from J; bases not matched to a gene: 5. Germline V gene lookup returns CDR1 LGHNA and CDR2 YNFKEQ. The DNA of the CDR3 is TGTGCCAGCAGCCAAGGGGTGACTAGCGGGGGAACAGATACGCAGTATTTT. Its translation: CASSQGVTSGGTDTQYF.